This entry concerns a single T cell receptor (beta chain). This record belongs to a study of T-cell memory formation after mild COVID-19. TCRdb fed the 5' RACE reads into MiXCR, producing one record per CDR3 protein. Here the sample spans approximately 270,000 distinct CDR3 sequences, 15% to 20% being singletons. With 1 base removed from V and 3 bases from J, the gap between germline ends came to 18 bases. The CDR3 runs 17 residues. Germline CDR1 PRHDT, CDR2 FYEKMQ (reference sequence). The TCR originated in a young man who had mild COVID-19 (a few samples of this study predate the infection). Cell type and time point are not known. Sequenced sample: PBMCs or a T cell subset sorted from them (not recorded which). J is TRBJ1-1 and V is TRBV13; D perhaps matches TRBD1 (6 bases). The CDR3 here is CASSLAWTDLWDTEAFF. The CDR3 DNA follows: TGTGCCAGCAGCTTAGCCTGGACAGATTTATGGGACACTGAAGCTTTCTTT. Based on the CDR3 plus reference TRBV13 and TRBJ1-1, the full variable domain is AAGVIQSPRHLIKEKRETATLKCYPIPRHDTVYWYQQGPGQDPQFLISFYEKMQSDKGSIPDRFSAQQFSDYHSELNMSSLELGDSALYFCASSLAWTDLWDTEAFFGQGTRLTVV.